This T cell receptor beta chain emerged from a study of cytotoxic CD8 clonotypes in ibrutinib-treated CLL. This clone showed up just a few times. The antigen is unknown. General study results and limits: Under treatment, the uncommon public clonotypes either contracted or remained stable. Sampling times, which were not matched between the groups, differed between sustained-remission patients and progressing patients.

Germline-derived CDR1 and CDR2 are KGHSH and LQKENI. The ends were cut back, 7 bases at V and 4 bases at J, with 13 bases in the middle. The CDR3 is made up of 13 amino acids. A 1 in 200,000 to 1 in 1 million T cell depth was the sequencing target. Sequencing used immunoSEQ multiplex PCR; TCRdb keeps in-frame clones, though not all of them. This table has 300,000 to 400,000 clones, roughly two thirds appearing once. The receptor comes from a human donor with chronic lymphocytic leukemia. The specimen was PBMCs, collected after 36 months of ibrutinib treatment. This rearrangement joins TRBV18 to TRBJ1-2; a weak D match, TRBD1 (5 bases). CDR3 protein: CASYPGRGYGYTF. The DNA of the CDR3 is TGTGCCAGCTACCCAGGGAGGGGCTATGGCTACACCTTC.